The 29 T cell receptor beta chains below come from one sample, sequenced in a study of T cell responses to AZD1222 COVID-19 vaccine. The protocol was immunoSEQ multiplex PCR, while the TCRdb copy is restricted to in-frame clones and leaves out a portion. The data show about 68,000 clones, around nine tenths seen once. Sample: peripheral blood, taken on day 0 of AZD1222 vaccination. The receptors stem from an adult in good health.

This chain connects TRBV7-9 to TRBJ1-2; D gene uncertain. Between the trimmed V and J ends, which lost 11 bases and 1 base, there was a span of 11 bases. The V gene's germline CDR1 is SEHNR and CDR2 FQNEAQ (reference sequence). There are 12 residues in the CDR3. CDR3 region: CAVGNLNYGYTF. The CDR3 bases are TGTGCCGTTGGGAACCTTAACTATGGCTACACCTTC.

CDR3 DNA sequence: TGTGCCAGCAGTTACGCCTCAGGGGGGAATGAAAAACTGTTTTTT. Translated: CASSYASGGNEKLFF. The chain has TRBV6-5 and TRBJ1-4, with 7 bases identical to TRBD1. From germline, CDR1 is MNHEY and CDR2 SVGAGI. V gave up 2 bases and J gave up 5 bases; unmatched junction bases: 5. This CDR3 region has 15 residues.

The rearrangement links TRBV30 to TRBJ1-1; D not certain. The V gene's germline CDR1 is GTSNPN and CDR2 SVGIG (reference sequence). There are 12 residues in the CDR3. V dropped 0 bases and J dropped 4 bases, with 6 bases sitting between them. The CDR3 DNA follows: TGTGCCTGGAGTGTCAGGAGCACTGAAGCTTTCTTT. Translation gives CAWSVRSTEAFF.

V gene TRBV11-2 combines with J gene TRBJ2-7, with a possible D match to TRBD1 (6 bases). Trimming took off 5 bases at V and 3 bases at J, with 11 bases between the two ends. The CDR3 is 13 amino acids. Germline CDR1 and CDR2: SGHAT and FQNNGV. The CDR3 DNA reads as TGTGCCAGCAGCACCGAAGGGGGCTACGAGCAGTACTTC. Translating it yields CASSTEGGYEQYF.

The CDR3 region has the DNA TGTGCCAGCAGTTCTAGCGCCATAGCCAAAAACATTCAGTACTTC. This encodes CASSSSAIAKNIQYF. V gene TRBV27 combines with J gene TRBJ2-4; a possible D gene is TRBD2 (6 bases). There are 15 residues in the CDR3. The V gene lost 4 bases and the J gene lost 0 bases, with 10 bases spanning the gap. Germline CDR1 MNHEY, CDR2 SMNVEV (reference sequence).

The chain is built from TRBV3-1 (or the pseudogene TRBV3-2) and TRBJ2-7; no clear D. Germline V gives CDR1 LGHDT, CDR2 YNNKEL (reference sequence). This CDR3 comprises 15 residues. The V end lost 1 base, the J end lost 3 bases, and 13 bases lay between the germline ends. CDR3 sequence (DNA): TGTGCCAGCAGCCAAGTCTCAGGTTCCCTCTACGAGCAGTACTTC. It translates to CASSQVSGSLYEQYF.

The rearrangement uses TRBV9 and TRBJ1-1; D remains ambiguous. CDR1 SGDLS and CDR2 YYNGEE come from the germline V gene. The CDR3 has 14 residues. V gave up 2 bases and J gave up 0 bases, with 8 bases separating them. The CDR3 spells CASSVDTMNTEAFF. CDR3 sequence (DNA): TGTGCCAGCAGCGTCGACACAATGAACACTGAAGCTTTCTTT.

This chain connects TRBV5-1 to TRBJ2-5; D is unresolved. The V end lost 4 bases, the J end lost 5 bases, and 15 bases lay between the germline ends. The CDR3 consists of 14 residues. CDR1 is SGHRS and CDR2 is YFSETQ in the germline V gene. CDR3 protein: CASSISRLGETQYF. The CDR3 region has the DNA TGCGCCAGCAGCATCAGTAGGCTTGGGGAGACCCAGTACTTC. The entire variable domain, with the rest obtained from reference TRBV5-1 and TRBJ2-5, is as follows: KAGVTQTPRYLIKTRGQQVTLSCSPISGHRSVSWYQQTPGQGLQFLFEYFSETQRNKGNFPGRFSGRQFSNSRSEMNVSTLELGDSALYLCASSISRLGETQYFGPGTRLLVL.

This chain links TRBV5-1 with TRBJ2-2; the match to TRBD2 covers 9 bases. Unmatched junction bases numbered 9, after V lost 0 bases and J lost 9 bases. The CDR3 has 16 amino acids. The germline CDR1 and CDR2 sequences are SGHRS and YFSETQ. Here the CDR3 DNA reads TGCGCCAGCAGCTTGGAAGGCGGGAGGGCCAAGAGGGAGCTGTTTTTT. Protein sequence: CASSLEGGRAKRELFF.

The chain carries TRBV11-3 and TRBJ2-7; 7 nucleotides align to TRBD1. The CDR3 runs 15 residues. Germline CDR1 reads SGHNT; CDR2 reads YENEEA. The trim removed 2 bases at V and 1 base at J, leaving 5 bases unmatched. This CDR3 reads CASSLSGQASYEQYF. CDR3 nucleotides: TGTGCCAGCAGCTTATCCGGACAGGCGTCCTACGAGCAGTACTTC.

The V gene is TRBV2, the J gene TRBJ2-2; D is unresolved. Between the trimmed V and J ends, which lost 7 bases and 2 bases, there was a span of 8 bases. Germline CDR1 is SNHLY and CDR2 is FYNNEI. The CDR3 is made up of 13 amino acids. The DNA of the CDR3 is TGTGCCAGCACGCGCGTAAACACCGGGGAGCTGTTTTTT. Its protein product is CASTRVNTGELFF.

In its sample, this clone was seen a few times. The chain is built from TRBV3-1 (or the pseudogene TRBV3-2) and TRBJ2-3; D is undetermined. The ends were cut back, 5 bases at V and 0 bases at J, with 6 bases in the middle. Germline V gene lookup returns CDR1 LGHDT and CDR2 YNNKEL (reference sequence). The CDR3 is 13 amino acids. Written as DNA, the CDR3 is TGTGCCAGCAGCAAACAGAGCACAGATACGCAGTATTTT. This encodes CASSKQSTDTQYF.

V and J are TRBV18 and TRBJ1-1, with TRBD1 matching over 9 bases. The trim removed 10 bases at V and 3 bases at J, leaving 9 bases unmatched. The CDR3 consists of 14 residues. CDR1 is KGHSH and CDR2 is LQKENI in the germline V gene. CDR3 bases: TGTGCCACCCAGGGACAGGGTTCGCACACTGAAGCTTTCTTT. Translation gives CATQGQGSHTEAFF.

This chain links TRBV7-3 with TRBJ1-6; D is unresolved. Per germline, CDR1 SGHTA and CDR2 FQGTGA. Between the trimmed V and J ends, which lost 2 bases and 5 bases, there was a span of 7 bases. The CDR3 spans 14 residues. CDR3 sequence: CASSLLQNNSPLHF. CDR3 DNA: TGTGCCAGCAGCTTATTACAAAATAATTCACCCCTCCACTTT.

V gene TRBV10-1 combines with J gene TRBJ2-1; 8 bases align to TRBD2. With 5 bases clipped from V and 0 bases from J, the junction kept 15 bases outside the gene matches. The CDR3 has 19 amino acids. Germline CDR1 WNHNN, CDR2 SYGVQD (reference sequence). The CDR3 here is CASSHTPGLEGYSYNEQFF. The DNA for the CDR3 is TGCGCCAGCAGTCATACTCCGGGACTAGAGGGGTACTCCTACAATGAGCAGTTCTTC.

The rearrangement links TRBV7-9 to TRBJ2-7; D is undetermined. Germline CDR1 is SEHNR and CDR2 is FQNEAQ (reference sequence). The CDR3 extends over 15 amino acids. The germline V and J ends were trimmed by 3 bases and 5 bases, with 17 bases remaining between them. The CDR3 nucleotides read TGTGCCAGCAGCTTTAATCGGCCAGGTGGGGACGAGCAGTACTTC. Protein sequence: CASSFNRPGGDEQYF. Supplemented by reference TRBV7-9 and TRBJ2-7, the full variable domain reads DTGVSQNPRHKITKRGQNVTFRCDPISEHNRLYWYRQTLGQGPEFLTYFQNEAQLEKSRLLSDRFSAERPKGSFSTLEIQRTEQGDSAMYLCASSFNRPGGDEQYFGPGTRLTVT.

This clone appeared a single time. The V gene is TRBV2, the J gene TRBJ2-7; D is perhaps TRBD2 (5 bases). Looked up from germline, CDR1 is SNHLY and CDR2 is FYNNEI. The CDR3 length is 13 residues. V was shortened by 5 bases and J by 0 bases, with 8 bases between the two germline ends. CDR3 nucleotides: TGTGCCAGCAGTCATGGGAGCTCCTACGAGCAGTACTTC. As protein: CASSHGSSYEQYF.

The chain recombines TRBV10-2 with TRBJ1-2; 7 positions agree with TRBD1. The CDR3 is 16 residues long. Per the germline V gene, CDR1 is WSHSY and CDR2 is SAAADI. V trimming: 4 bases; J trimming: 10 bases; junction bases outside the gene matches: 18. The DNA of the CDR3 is TGCGCCAGCAGTGTCGGGGATTGGGAGACAGGGATGTCCTACACCTTC. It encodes CASSVGDWETGMSYTF.

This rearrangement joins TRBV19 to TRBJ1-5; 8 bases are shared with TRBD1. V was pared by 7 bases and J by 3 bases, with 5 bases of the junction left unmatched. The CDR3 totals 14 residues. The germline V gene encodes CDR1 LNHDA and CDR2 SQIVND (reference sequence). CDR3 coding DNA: TGTGCCAGTACCCTGGGACAGGTCAATCAGCCCCAGCATTTT. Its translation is CASTLGQVNQPQHF. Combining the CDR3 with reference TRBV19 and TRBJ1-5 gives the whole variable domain DGGITQSPKYLFRKEGQNVTLSCEQNLNHDAMYWYRQDPGQGLRLIYYSQIVNDFQKGDIAEGYSVSREKKESFPLTVTSAQKNPTAFYLCASTLGQVNQPQHFGDGTRLSIL.

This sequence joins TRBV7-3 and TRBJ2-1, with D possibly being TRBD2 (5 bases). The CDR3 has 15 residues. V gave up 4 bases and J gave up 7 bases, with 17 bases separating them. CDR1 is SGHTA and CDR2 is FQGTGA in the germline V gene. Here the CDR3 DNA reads TGTGCCAGCAGCTCCTCCATAACTCGGGGAAATGAGCAGTTCTTC. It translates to CASSSSITRGNEQFF.

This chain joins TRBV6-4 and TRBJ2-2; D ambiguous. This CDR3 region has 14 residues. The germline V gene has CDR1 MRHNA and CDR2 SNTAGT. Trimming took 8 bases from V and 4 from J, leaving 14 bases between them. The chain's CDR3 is CASSRNPGTGELFF. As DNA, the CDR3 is TGTGCCAGCTCTCGGAACCCGGGCACCGGGGAGCTGTTTTTT.

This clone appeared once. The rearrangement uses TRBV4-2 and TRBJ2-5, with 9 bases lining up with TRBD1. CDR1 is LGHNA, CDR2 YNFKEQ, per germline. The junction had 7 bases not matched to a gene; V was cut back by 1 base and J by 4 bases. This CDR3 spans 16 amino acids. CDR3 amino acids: CASSQVGGQGGETQYF. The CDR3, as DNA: TGTGCCAGCAGCCAAGTTGGGGGACAGGGTGGAGAGACCCAGTACTTC.

CDR3 sequence (DNA): TGTGCCAGCTCACCCGGAATAGCTGGGGGGCGAAATGAAAAACTGTTTTTT. Amino acid sequence: CASSPGIAGGRNEKLFF. The J gene is TRBJ1-4, the V gene TRBV18, with a tentative D call TRBD1 (6 bases). V was cut by 3 bases and J by 5 bases, with 19 bases left in between. The germline V gene encodes CDR1 KGHSH and CDR2 LQKENI. This CDR3 region has 17 residues.

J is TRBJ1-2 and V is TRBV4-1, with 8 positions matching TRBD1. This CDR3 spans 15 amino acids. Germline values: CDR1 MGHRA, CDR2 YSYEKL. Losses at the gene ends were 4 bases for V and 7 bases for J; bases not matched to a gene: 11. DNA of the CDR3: TGCGCCAGCAGCCCCCAGGCGACAGGGGCCCGTGGCTACACCTTC. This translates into CASSPQATGARGYTF.

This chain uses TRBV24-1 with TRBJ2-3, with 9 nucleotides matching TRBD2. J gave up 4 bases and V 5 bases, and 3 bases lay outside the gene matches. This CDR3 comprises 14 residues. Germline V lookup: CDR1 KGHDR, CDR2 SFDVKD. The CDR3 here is CATSGSGSSDTQYF. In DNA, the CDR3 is TGTGCCACCAGTGGTAGCGGGAGTTCAGATACGCAGTATTTT.

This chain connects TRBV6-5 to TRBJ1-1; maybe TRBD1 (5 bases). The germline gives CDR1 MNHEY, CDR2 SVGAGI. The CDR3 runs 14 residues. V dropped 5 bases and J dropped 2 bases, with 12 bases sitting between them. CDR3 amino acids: CASSIGGVNTEAFF. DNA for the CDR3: TGTGCCAGCAGTATAGGAGGGGTTAACACTGAAGCTTTCTTT.

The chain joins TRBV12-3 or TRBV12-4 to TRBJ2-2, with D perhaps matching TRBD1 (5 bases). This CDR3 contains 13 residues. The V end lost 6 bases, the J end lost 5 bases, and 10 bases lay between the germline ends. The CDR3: CASSPGFTGELFF. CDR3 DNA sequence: TGTGCCAGCAGCCCAGGGTTTACCGGGGAGCTGTTTTTT.

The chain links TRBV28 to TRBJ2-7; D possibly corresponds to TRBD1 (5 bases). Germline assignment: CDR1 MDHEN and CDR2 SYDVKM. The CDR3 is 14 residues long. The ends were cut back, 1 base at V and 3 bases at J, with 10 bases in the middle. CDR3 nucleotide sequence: TGTGCCAGCAGTTTATCGCCCCAGGGCTACGAGCAGTACTTC. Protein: CASSLSPQGYEQYF.

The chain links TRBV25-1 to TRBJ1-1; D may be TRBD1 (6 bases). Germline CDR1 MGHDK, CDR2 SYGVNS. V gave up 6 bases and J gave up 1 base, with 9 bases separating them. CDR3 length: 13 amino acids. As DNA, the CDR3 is TGTGCCAGCAGCAAGGGGGGGAACACTGAAGCTTTCTTT. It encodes CASSKGGNTEAFF.